This entry features one T cell receptor (beta chain) sequence. V lost 3 bases and J lost 0, with 9 bases in between. Germline V gene lookup returns CDR1 MDHEN and CDR2 SYDVKM. This CDR3 contains 16 residues. These data belong to a study of response to subunit inactivated influenza vaccine. TCRdb processed the RT-PCR reads anew with MiXCR; each CDR3 protein has one entry. The sample has about 520,000 distinct CDR3 sequences; roughly 7.6% are singletons. The J gene is TRBJ1-6, the V gene TRBV28, with D unresolved. This receptor was taken from a man aged 50-75 years who received an inactivated influenza vaccine. Sequencing was performed on PBMCs from blood, taken 23 to 25 months after vaccination. CDR3 in amino acids: CASSFSQRSYNSPLHF. CDR3 in DNA: TGTGCCAGCAGTTTCTCGCAGCGCTCCTATAATTCACCCCTCCACTTT.